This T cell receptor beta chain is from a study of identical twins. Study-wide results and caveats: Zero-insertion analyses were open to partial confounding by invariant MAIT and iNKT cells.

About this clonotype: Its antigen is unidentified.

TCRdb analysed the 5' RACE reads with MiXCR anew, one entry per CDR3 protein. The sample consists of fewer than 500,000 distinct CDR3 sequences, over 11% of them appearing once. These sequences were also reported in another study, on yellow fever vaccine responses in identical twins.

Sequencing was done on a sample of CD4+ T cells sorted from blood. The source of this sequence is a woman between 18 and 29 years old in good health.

CDR3 nucleotides: TGCGCCAGCAGCTTGGAGGTACGGTTTGAAGCTTTCTTT. This encodes CASSLEVRFEAFF. The chain links TRBV5-1 to TRBJ1-1; D ambiguous. Germline V lookup: CDR1 SGHRS, CDR2 YFSETQ. This CDR3 has 13 amino acids. The V end lost 0 bases, the J end lost 7 bases, and 10 bases lay between the germline ends.